One and the same sample provided the 26 T cell receptor beta chains below, sequenced in a study of vaccination and CD4 T cells after COVID-19. Indicated treatment: approximately 9-day PBMC culture with coronavirus spike peptide pools or control peptides (ViraFEST assay). These receptors have no identified antigens. Researchers used the Oncomine TCR Beta short-read assay to sequence DNA from cultured CD4+ T cells. Each CDR3 protein is one row after TCRdb ran MiXCR on the PCR reads. Of roughly 18,000 distinct CDR3 sequences in the sample, 43% were seen once. The sequenced sample was CD4+ T cells from blood, cultured in vitro. Receptors originate from a human donor who had recovered from COVID-19.

The chain links TRBV5-4 to TRBJ2-7, with D possibly being TRBD2 (6 bases). The V and J ends lost 7 bases and 1 base respectively, with 18 bases between them. Looked up from germline, CDR1 is SGHNT and CDR2 is YYREEE (reference sequence). This CDR3 contains 15 residues. The DNA for the CDR3 is TGTGCCAGCTGGGTCCTCGGGAGCGGATCCTACGAGCAGTACTTC. This encodes CASWVLGSGSYEQYF.

This CDR3 is CASSFRPGMGSEAFF. The CDR3 region has the DNA TGCGCCAGCAGCTTCCGACCTGGAATGGGCTCTGAAGCTTTCTTT. This sequence joins TRBV5-1 and TRBJ1-1, with D unclear. The CDR3 spans 15 residues. In germline, CDR1 is SGHRS, CDR2 YFSETQ. Trimming removed 2 bases at V and 6 bases at J, with 17 bases between.

This clonotype has only a few counts. The rearrangement uses TRBV6-5 and TRBJ2-2; 7 bases map to TRBD1. CDR1 is MNHEY, CDR2 SVGAGI, per germline. J gave up 3 bases and V 1 base, and 8 bases lay outside the gene matches. The CDR3 consists of 17 residues. CDR3 nucleotides: TGTGCCAGCAGTTACTACTCACCGGGACAGTACACCGGGGAGCTGTTTTTT. It specifies CASSYYSPGQYTGELFF.

The chain has TRBV19 and TRBJ1-3, with 9 bases aligning to TRBD1. The CDR3 is 14 residues long. Germline V CDR1 and CDR2: LNHDA, SQIVND (reference sequence). The V gene end was trimmed by 5 bases and the J gene end by 6 bases; junction bases not matched to a gene: 5. In DNA, the CDR3 is TGTGCCAGTAGTCCCCGGGACAGGGAAAACACCATATATTTT. This sequence encodes CASSPRDRENTIYF.

This clonotype has a handful of counts. The chain carries TRBV7-9 and TRBJ2-5, with D unclear. The CDR3 consists of 16 residues. Germline V gene sequence: CDR1 SEHNR, CDR2 FQNEAQ (reference sequence). The V gene lost 1 base and the J gene lost 3 bases, with 15 bases spanning the gap. CDR3 amino acids: CASSLVNLIVEETQYF. CDR3 nucleotide sequence: TGTGCCAGCAGCTTAGTGAACTTAATAGTGGAAGAGACCCAGTACTTC.

There are a few counts of this clonotype. The chain links TRBV28 to TRBJ1-1, with D maybe TRBD1 (5 bases). This CDR3 region has 14 residues. The germline gives CDR1 MDHEN, CDR2 SYDVKM. Between the trimmed V and J ends, which lost 5 bases and 3 bases, there was a span of 13 bases. This CDR3 is CASSGQGKDTEAFF. CDR3 bases: TGTGCCAGCAGTGGGCAGGGTAAGGACACTGAAGCTTTCTTT.

J is TRBJ1-5 and V is TRBV20-1; a possible D gene is TRBD1 (5 bases). V was clipped by 5 bases and J by 0 bases, with 8 bases between them. Germline lookup yields CDR1 DFQATT and CDR2 SNEGSKA (reference sequence). CDR3 length: 13 residues. The chain's CDR3 is CSAYGGSNQPQHF. In DNA form, the CDR3 reads TGCAGTGCTTATGGGGGTAGCAATCAGCCCCAGCATTTT.

V usage is TRBV5-1 and J usage is TRBJ2-7, with TRBD2 matching 11 bases. The CDR3 is 14 residues long. Germline V gene lookup returns CDR1 SGHRS and CDR2 YFSETQ. Trimming at V came to 4 bases and at J to 5 bases, leaving 5 bases not matched to a gene. The CDR3 protein is CASSSTSGGNEQYF. The CDR3 DNA reads as TGCGCCAGCAGCAGCACTAGCGGGGGCAACGAGCAGTACTTC.

The chain has TRBV20-1 and TRBJ1-4; 10 bases fit TRBD1. The trim removed 3 bases at V and 6 bases at J, leaving 7 bases unmatched. Germline V CDR1 and CDR2: DFQATT, SNEGSKA (reference sequence). This CDR3 has 15 residues. Written as DNA, the CDR3 is TGCAGTGCTAGGCGACAGGGGGCGGCGGATGAAAAACTGTTTTTT. Amino acids: CSARRQGAADEKLFF.

This clonotype was counted only a few times. This chain links TRBV6-1 with TRBJ2-3; D unresolved. V was pared by 8 bases and J by 0 bases, with 6 bases between. CDR1 MNHNS and CDR2 SASEGT come from the germline V gene. This CDR3 has 12 amino acids. The DNA of the CDR3 is TGTGCCAGCCACACGAGCACAGATACGCAGTATTTT. Amino acids: CASHTSTDTQYF.

This chain uses TRBV19 with TRBJ2-3; D is ambiguous. Germline loops: CDR1 LNHDA, CDR2 SQIVND (reference sequence). Trimming shortened V by 3 bases and J by 2 bases, and 12 bases separated the two germline ends. CDR3 length: 15 residues. The CDR3 reads CASSIRSAFTDTQYF. Here the CDR3 DNA reads TGTGCCAGTAGTATTCGTTCAGCCTTCACAGATACGCAGTATTTT.

The gene calls are TRBV20-1 and TRBJ1-1; perhaps TRBD1 as D (5 bases). The length of the CDR3 is 14 residues. Trimming left V 2 bases short and J 1 base short, with 11 bases between. Germline V gives CDR1 DFQATT, CDR2 SNEGSKA (reference sequence). CDR3 loop: CSARSGRGNTEAFF. CDR3 DNA sequence: TGCAGTGCTAGATCGGGGAGGGGGAACACTGAAGCTTTCTTT.

A few counts support this clonotype. J is TRBJ2-4 and V is TRBV15; 8 bases are shared with TRBD1. In germline, CDR1 is LNHNV, CDR2 YYDKDF (reference sequence). The CDR3 is 19 amino acids. V trimming: 0 bases; J trimming: 5 bases; junction bases outside the gene matches: 15. The CDR3 bases are TGTGCCACCAGCAGAGATCTCAATTCTCAGGGGGCGCGGGAAAACATTCAGTACTTC. Translation gives CATSRDLNSQGARENIQYF.

This chain links TRBV24-1 with TRBJ2-3, with unresolved D. With 0 bases removed from V and 0 bases from J, the gap between germline ends came to 6 bases. CDR1 is KGHDR and CDR2 is SFDVKD in the germline V gene. This CDR3 region has 15 residues. Here the CDR3 reads CATSDLMQSTDTQYF. Written as DNA, the CDR3 is TGTGCCACCAGTGATTTGATGCAGAGCACAGATACGCAGTATTTT.

The J gene is TRBJ2-3, the V gene TRBV7-3; 7 bases map to TRBD2. Trimming cost V 3 bases and J 6 bases; bases outside gene matches: 9. The CDR3 totals 15 residues. CDR1 and CDR2 (germline): SGHTA, FQGTGA. This CDR3 reads CASSLGTTVGDTQYF. The CDR3 region has the DNA TGTGCCAGCAGCTTGGGGACTACCGTAGGGGATACGCAGTATTTT.

The CDR3 nucleotides read TGTGCCAGCAGTGAAGCAGTTTCGAACACCGGGGAGCTGTTTTTT. It encodes CASSEAVSNTGELFF. V gene TRBV25-1 combines with J gene TRBJ2-2; D call uncertain. V was shortened by 2 bases and J by 0 bases, with 7 bases between the two germline ends. The CDR3 runs 15 residues. CDR1 is MGHDK and CDR2 is SYGVNS in the germline V gene. Drawing the rest from reference TRBV25-1 and TRBJ2-2, the complete variable domain is EADIYQTPRYLVIGTGKKITLECSQTMGHDKMYWYQQDPGMELHLIHYSYGVNSTEKGDLSSESTVSRIRTEHFPLTLESARPSHTSQYLCASSEAVSNTGELFFGEGSRLTVL.

This clonotype occurred a few times. The V call is TRBV19, the J call TRBJ2-2, with a weak D call TRBD2 (7 bases). CDR1 is LNHDA, CDR2 SQIVND, per germline (reference sequence). This CDR3 comprises 16 residues. The V end lost 3 bases, the J end lost 0 bases, and 11 bases lay between the germline ends. The CDR3 nucleotides are TGTGCCAGTAGTATCAAAGGGGGGGCGAACACCGGGGAGCTGTTTTTT. This sequence encodes CASSIKGGANTGELFF. The variable domain in full, with the rest retrieved from reference TRBV19 and TRBJ2-2, is DGGITQSPKYLFRKEGQNVTLSCEQNLNHDAMYWYRQDPGQGLRLIYYSQIVNDFQKGDIAEGYSVSREKKESFPLTVTSAQKNPTAFYLCASSIKGGANTGELFFGEGSRLTVL.

V and J are TRBV28 and TRBJ1-2; D gene uncertain. Between the trimmed V and J ends, which lost 6 bases and 6 bases, there was a span of 14 bases. The CDR3 is 13 residues long. Germline V CDR1 and CDR2: MDHEN, SYDVKM. The CDR3 DNA reads as TGTGCCAGCAGCTCCGCTCAGGTGGATGGCTACACCTTC. It yields the protein CASSSAQVDGYTF.

This clonotype has only a few counts. This rearrangement joins TRBV27 to TRBJ2-1; 8 bases align to TRBD2. Germline lookup yields CDR1 MNHEY and CDR2 SMNVEV (reference sequence). The V and J ends lost 2 bases and 9 bases, in that order; junction bases with no gene match: 12. This CDR3 has 16 residues. CDR3 protein: CASSLIGGGRAGEQFF. In nucleotides, the CDR3 is TGTGCCAGCAGTTTAATCGGCGGGGGGCGGGCGGGTGAGCAGTTCTTC.

A few counts support this clonotype. Germline and junction disagree at one end, which may indicate a read error. The chain links TRBV27 to TRBJ2-7; 7 bases are a match to TRBD1. The CDR3 runs 17 residues. Per germline, CDR1 MNHEY and CDR2 SMNVEV (reference sequence). The CDR3 here is CLDLCTQFRDSHYEQYF. For the CDR3, the DNA is TGCCTCGATCTATGTACCCAATTCCGGGACAGCCACTACGAGCAGTACTTC.

This clonotype was recorded a few times. V gene TRBV20-1 combines with J gene TRBJ2-1, with 10 positions matching TRBD1. The CDR3 has 14 amino acids. V trimming: 6 bases; J trimming: 6 bases; junction bases outside the gene matches: 8. Germline values: CDR1 DFQATT, CDR2 SNEGSKA (reference sequence). This CDR3 is CSAKTGGEPNEQFF. The CDR3 nucleotides are TGCAGTGCAAAGACAGGGGGCGAACCCAATGAGCAGTTCTTC.

The rearrangement uses TRBV4-3 and TRBJ2-5; TRBD2 might be the D (5 bases). This CDR3 is built from 17 residues. Germline values: CDR1 LGHNA, CDR2 YSLEER. Between the trimmed V and J ends, which lost 1 base and 5 bases, there was a span of 20 bases. CDR3: CASSQAPTIGQRETQYF. In DNA, the CDR3 is TGCGCCAGCAGCCAAGCCCCAACGATCGGGCAGCGGGAGACCCAGTACTTC.

The chain combines TRBV4-1 with TRBJ2-7, with D unresolved. Germline V CDR1 and CDR2: MGHRA, YSYEKL. This CDR3 contains 16 residues. Trimming removed 1 base from V and 2 bases from J, with 15 bases in between. In nucleotides, the CDR3 is TGCGCCAGCAGCCAAGTCTTTTCCGGCAGCGCCTACGAGCAGTACTTC. Translated, it gives CASSQVFSGSAYEQYF.

The CDR3: CASSLGQGNTGELFF. CDR3 in DNA: TGCGCCAGCAGCTTGGGACAGGGAAACACCGGGGAGCTGTTTTTT. The V call is TRBV5-1, the J call TRBJ2-2, with 7 bases identical to TRBD1. Germline CDR1 and CDR2: SGHRS and YFSETQ. The CDR3 consists of 15 residues. J lost 2 bases, V lost 0 bases, and 1 base had no gene match.

V is TRBV19 and J is TRBJ1-2, with 7 bases matching TRBD1. Germline V gives CDR1 LNHDA, CDR2 SQIVND (reference sequence). V was clipped by 1 base and J by 4 bases; unmatched bases: 3. The CDR3 loop spans 14 amino acids. Here the CDR3 reads CASSIGGQLYGYTF. For the CDR3, the DNA is TGTGCCAGTAGTATAGGGGGACAGCTCTATGGCTACACCTTC.

About this clonotype: One junction end does not reproduce the germline sequence, and a read error may be involved. The chain carries TRBV18 and TRBJ2-7; TRBD1 agrees at 7 bases. Germline CDR1 and CDR2: KGHSH and LQKENI. The CDR3 has 15 residues. The CDR3 DNA sequence: TGTGCCAGCTCGCCACGACAGGGCGGAGAATACGAGCAGTACTTC. As protein: CASSPRQGGEYEQYF. Using reference TRBV18 and TRBJ2-7 for the parts outside the CDR3, the full variable domain is NAGVMQNPRHLVRRRGQEARLRCSPMKGHSHVYWYRQLPEEGLKFMVYLQKENIIDESGMPKERFSAEFPKEGPSILRIQQVVRGDSAAYFCASSPRQGGEYEQYFGPGTRLTVT.